The 10 T cell receptor beta chains reported below all come from one sample, sequenced in a study of radiotherapy plus CTLA-4 blockade in lung cancer. Generated by immunoSEQ multiplex PCR, the TCRdb table keeps only in-frame clones and is missing some. The sample includes tens of thousands of clones, around three quarters seen only once; the top ten take approximately 9.3%. The sequencing used peripheral blood, collected from a patient treated with radiotherapy plus ipilimumab. These receptors originate from a human donor with non-small cell lung cancer who had a complete response to radiotherapy plus ipilimumab.

Only a few counts were recorded for this clone. The chain couples TRBV5-1 to TRBJ2-7, with D possibly being TRBD1 (6 bases). CDR3 length: 13 amino acids. The germline gives CDR1 SGHRS, CDR2 YFSETQ. V lost 5 bases and J 4 bases, leaving 13 bases between the germline ends. The CDR3 loop is CASRPTQGYEQYF. Here the CDR3 DNA reads TGCGCCAGCAGACCCACACAGGGATACGAGCAGTACTTC.

This chain uses TRBV2 with TRBJ2-3; 8 bases align to TRBD1. The germline CDR1 and CDR2 sequences are SNHLY and FYNNEI. The CDR3 has 16 residues. Losses at the gene ends were 6 bases for V and 3 bases for J; bases not matched to a gene: 11. CDR3 sequence (DNA): TGTGCCAGCAGAGCTAGGACAGGGACCTCAACAGATACGCAGTATTTT. As protein: CASRARTGTSTDTQYF.

This clone was detected a few times. The rearrangement uses TRBV19 and TRBJ1-1; no clear D gene. Trimming shortened V by 4 bases and J by 10 bases, and 13 bases separated the two germline ends. The CDR3 consists of 12 residues. Looked up from germline, CDR1 is LNHDA and CDR2 is SQIVND (reference sequence). DNA of the CDR3: TGTGCCAGTAGTAAGGACGTTAGACCAGCTTTCTTT. As protein: CASSKDVRPAFF.

CDR3: CASRFRTFQNTEAFF. The DNA of the CDR3 is TGTGCCAGTAGGTTCCGAACCTTCCAGAACACTGAAGCTTTCTTT. This chain connects TRBV19 to TRBJ1-1; D uncertain. The CDR3 has 15 residues. The germline gives CDR1 LNHDA, CDR2 SQIVND (reference sequence). V was cut by 6 bases and J by 1 base, with 15 bases left in between.

The V call is TRBV19, the J call TRBJ1-2, with D perhaps matching TRBD1 (5 bases). The CDR3 length is 13 residues. CDR1 is LNHDA, CDR2 SQIVND, per germline (reference sequence). V dropped 3 bases and J dropped 4 bases, with 9 bases sitting between them. CDR3 DNA: TGTGCCAGTAGTATTGGCAGGGCCTATGGCTACACCTTC. Translating gives CASSIGRAYGYTF. The whole variable domain, filled in from reference TRBV19 and TRBJ1-2, reads DGGITQSPKYLFRKEGQNVTLSCEQNLNHDAMYWYRQDPGQGLRLIYYSQIVNDFQKGDIAEGYSVSREKKESFPLTVTSAQKNPTAFYLCASSIGRAYGYTFGSGTRLTVV.

The genes are TRBV7-9 and TRBJ2-3, with D unresolved. The CDR3 totals 12 residues. V was shortened by 4 bases and J by 7 bases, with 9 bases between the two germline ends. Germline V gives CDR1 SEHNR, CDR2 FQNEAQ (reference sequence). CDR3 loop: CASSSPRNTQYF. The DNA for the CDR3 is TGTGCCAGCAGCTCCCCTAGGAATACGCAGTATTTT.

This chain links TRBV29-1 with TRBJ1-1; no clear D gene. CDR1 is SQVTM, CDR2 ANQGSEA, per germline. This CDR3 has 16 amino acids. Between the trimmed V and J ends, which lost 0 bases and 5 bases, there was a span of 19 bases. The CDR3 sequence: CSVEEGRRVSSTEAFF. CDR3 DNA: TGCAGCGTTGAAGAAGGTCGGAGGGTGAGTTCAACTGAAGCTTTCTTT.

The chain couples TRBV11-2 to TRBJ2-7; tentative D call: TRBD1 (6 bases). The V and J ends lost 2 bases and 9 bases respectively, with 8 bases between them. CDR1 and CDR2 from the germline V gene are SGHAT and FQNNGV. CDR3 size: 11 residues. CDR3 in DNA: TGTGCCAGCAGCTTAATAGGGGGGCAGTACGTC. This gives the protein CASSLIGGQYV.

The chain recombines TRBV10-3 with TRBJ1-1, with 7 bases fitting TRBD1. This CDR3 region has 15 residues. Germline V gene lookup returns CDR1 ENHRY and CDR2 SYGVKD. After removal of 3 bases from V and 1 base from J, the junction contained 5 bases not matched to a gene. The CDR3: CAISELTGQNTEAFF. The CDR3 region has the DNA TGTGCCATCAGTGAATTGACAGGGCAGAACACTGAAGCTTTCTTT.

This clone was seen more than once but under ten times. The rearrangement links TRBV7-9 to TRBJ2-2; 12 bases map to TRBD2. After removal of 4 bases from V and 5 bases from J, the junction contained 5 bases not matched to a gene. The CDR3 is made up of 16 amino acids. Germline CDR1 is SEHNR and CDR2 is FQNEAQ (reference sequence). The CDR3 DNA is TGTGCCAGCAGCTCTAGCGGGAGGGCCAGGACCGGGGAGCTGTTTTTT. It specifies CASSSSGRARTGELFF. Filled out from reference TRBV7-9 and TRBJ2-2, the complete variable domain reads DTGVSQNPRHKITKRGQNVTFRCDPISEHNRLYWYRQTLGQGPEFLTYFQNEAQLEKSRLLSDRFSAERPKGSFSTLEIQRTEQGDSAMYLCASSSSGRARTGELFFGEGSRLTVL.